What follows are 24 T cell receptor beta chains derived from one specimen sequenced in a study of pediatric ulcerative colitis. Method: immunoSEQ multiplex PCR; TCRdb's copy keeps in-frame clones and lacks some. The sample carries about 60,000 clones, 87% recorded once. The sample was blood. These receptors came from a boy younger than 18 who was a control in a study of pediatric ulcerative colitis.

The chain has TRBV7-2 and TRBJ2-7; a possible D gene is TRBD2 (5 bases). The CDR3 is 12 amino acids. V was clipped by 5 bases and J by 6 bases, with 11 bases between them. The germline V gene encodes CDR1 SGHTA and CDR2 FQGNSA. For the CDR3, the DNA is TGTGCCAGCAGCCCCGGAGCGGTCGAGCAGTACTTC. The encoded protein is CASSPGAVEQYF.

The chain is built from TRBV19 and TRBJ1-5; D not certain. Trimming took 6 bases from V and 0 from J, leaving 15 bases between them. Germline V CDR1 and CDR2: LNHDA, SQIVND (reference sequence). The CDR3 has 16 amino acids. CDR3 nucleotides: TGTGCCAGTAGCGCGGAAGCACAGTATAGCAATCAGCCCCAGCATTTT. Amino acid sequence: CASSAEAQYSNQPQHF.

This clone was counted once. CDR3 sequence reads: CASSAERGYEQYF. Written as DNA, the CDR3 is TGTGCCAGCAGTGCCGAGCGGGGTTACGAGCAGTACTTC. V and J are TRBV25-1 and TRBJ2-7; TRBD2 matches at 7 bases. CDR1 MGHDK and CDR2 SYGVNS come from the germline V gene. Losses at the gene ends were 4 bases for V and 4 bases for J; bases not matched to a gene: 4. This CDR3 contains 13 residues.

The rearrangement uses TRBV9 and TRBJ2-3; 8 bases line up with TRBD2. The CDR3 runs 17 residues. V shed 0 bases and J 4 bases; nucleotides not matched to a gene: 10. CDR1 SGDLS and CDR2 YYNGEE come from the germline V gene. The CDR3 region has the DNA TGTGCCAGCAGCGTAGCGGGGGGGCCGGGATTATCAGATACGCAGTATTTT. Its translation: CASSVAGGPGLSDTQYF. Looking up the rest from reference TRBV9 and TRBJ2-3 gives the full variable domain: DSGVTQTPKHLITATGQRVTLRCSPRSGDLSVYWYQQSLDQGLQFLIQYYNGEERAKGNILERFSAQQFPDLHSELNLSSLELGDSALYFCASSVAGGPGLSDTQYFGPGTRLTVL.

This clone was observed a single time. The chain employs TRBV4-1 and TRBJ2-7, with TRBD2 matching 14 bases. J gave up 9 bases and V 4 bases, and 5 bases lay outside the gene matches. Germline V gene lookup returns CDR1 MGHRA and CDR2 YSYEKL. The CDR3 has 14 amino acids. CDR3 amino acids: CASSRLAGGQGQYF. The CDR3 DNA sequence: TGCGCCAGCAGCCGACTAGCGGGAGGGCAGGGGCAGTACTTC.

The CDR3 reads CASSPRAGNTIYF. CDR3 coding DNA: TGTGCCAGCAGTCCAAGGGCTGGAAACACCATATATTTT. The chain joins TRBV25-1 to TRBJ1-3; no reliable D call. Germline loops: CDR1 MGHDK, CDR2 SYGVNS. V lost 5 bases to trimming and J lost 2 bases, with 7 bases between them. The CDR3 contains 13 residues.

The gene calls are TRBV7-2 and TRBJ2-7, with TRBD2 identical over 9 bases. CDR1 is SGHTA and CDR2 is FQGNSA in the germline V gene. V shed 6 bases and J 2 bases; nucleotides not matched to a gene: 8. The CDR3 totals 15 residues. The CDR3 coding sequence is TGTGCCAGCAGTCAAACACTAGCGGGCGCCTACGAGCAGTACTTC. Translation gives CASSQTLAGAYEQYF.

This clone turned up a few times. The genes are TRBV5-4 and TRBJ1-4; TRBD1 might be the D (5 bases). The V end was cut by 1 base, the J end by 8 bases, with 9 bases between. Looked up from germline, CDR1 is SGHNT and CDR2 is YYREEE (reference sequence). This CDR3 has 13 amino acids. CDR3: CASSLPRDEKLFF. The CDR3 bases are TGTGCCAGCAGCTTGCCGAGGGACGAAAAACTGTTTTTT.

The V call is TRBV10-1, the J call TRBJ2-1, with D perhaps assigned TRBD1 or TRBD2 (5 bases each). The CDR3 runs to 14 residues. Between the trimmed V and J ends, which lost 4 bases and 4 bases, there was a span of 11 bases. Looked up from germline, CDR1 is WNHNN and CDR2 is SYGVQD (reference sequence). The DNA of the CDR3 is TGCGCCAGCAGTGTGGGGGAAGAGTACAATGAGCAGTTCTTC. Its translation: CASSVGEEYNEQFF.

The V gene is TRBV5-4, the J gene TRBJ1-4; TRBD1 matches at 9 bases. Trimming at V came to 0 bases and at J to 6 bases, leaving 0 bases not matched to a gene. This CDR3 has 14 residues. CDR1 and CDR2 from the germline V gene are SGHNT and YYREEE (reference sequence). The CDR3, as DNA: TGTGCCAGCAGCTTGGGGACAGGGGATGAAAAACTGTTTTTT. This codes for CASSLGTGDEKLFF.

V and J are TRBV19 and TRBJ2-2; tentatively, D is TRBD1 or TRBD2 (5 bases each). Trimming removed 7 bases from V and 7 bases from J, with 13 bases in between. The germline V gene has CDR1 LNHDA and CDR2 SQIVND (reference sequence). The CDR3 is 13 amino acids. The CDR3 loop reads CASKWGSGGELFF. CDR3 in DNA: TGTGCCAGTAAATGGGGGTCGGGCGGGGAGCTGTTTTTT. The whole variable domain, remainder taken from reference TRBV19 and TRBJ2-2, is DGGITQSPKYLFRKEGQNVTLSCEQNLNHDAMYWYRQDPGQGLRLIYYSQIVNDFQKGDIAEGYSVSREKKESFPLTVTSAQKNPTAFYLCASKWGSGGELFFGEGSRLTVL.

The V and J genes are TRBV25-1 and TRBJ2-5, with a weak D call TRBD1 (6 bases). Trimming took off 4 bases at V and 5 bases at J, with 17 bases between the two ends. Germline CDR1 reads MGHDK; CDR2 reads SYGVNS. The CDR3 runs 15 residues. The CDR3 sequence is CASSASDRPDETQYF. CDR3 nucleotide sequence: TGTGCCAGCAGTGCCTCAGACAGGCCCGATGAGACCCAGTACTTC.

The V and J genes are TRBV4-1 and TRBJ2-5; D is perhaps TRBD1 or TRBD2 (5 bases each). In germline, CDR1 is MGHRA, CDR2 YSYEKL. Trimming cost V 1 base and J 5 bases, with 23 bases left between them. This CDR3 has 18 residues. DNA of the CDR3: TGCGCCAGCAGCCAAGTCGCTGGTCGGACAATAGCGTTCGAGACCCAGTACTTC. Its translation is CASSQVAGRTIAFETQYF.

The chain couples TRBV6-4 to TRBJ2-1; D unresolved. The V and J ends lost 0 bases and 8 bases respectively, with 20 bases between them. The CDR3 runs 17 residues. Germline V lookup: CDR1 MRHNA, CDR2 SNTAGT. The CDR3 DNA follows: TGTGCCAGCAGTGACTCTGTCGGGCCAGCGTCTATCGATGAGCAGTTCTTC. Protein: CASSDSVGPASIDEQFF.

In DNA form, the CDR3 reads TGTGCCAGCAGTTTGAGGCCTATCGTGTATGAGCAGTTCTTC. This sequence encodes CASSLRPIVYEQFF. The rearrangement joins TRBV27 to TRBJ2-1; D is unclear. Germline V lookup: CDR1 MNHEY, CDR2 SMNVEV (reference sequence). V gave up 3 bases and J gave up 8 bases, with 14 bases separating them. The CDR3 has 14 amino acids.

The chain has TRBV15 and TRBJ2-7; the D is unclear. V shed 1 base and J shed 3 bases, with 10 bases lying between them. The CDR3 length is 14 residues. CDR1 LNHNV and CDR2 YYDKDF come from the germline V gene (reference sequence). The CDR3 nucleotides are TGTGCCACCAGCAGAGTTACCTCGCACTACGAGCAGTACTTC. It codes for CATSRVTSHYEQYF. Combining the CDR3 with reference TRBV15 and TRBJ2-7 gives the whole variable domain DAMVIQNPRYQVTQFGKPVTLSCSQTLNHNVMYWYQQKSSQAPKLLFHYYDKDFNNEADTPDNFQSRRPNTSFCFLDIRSPGLGDTAMYLCATSRVTSHYEQYFGPGTRLTVT.

In nucleotides, the CDR3 is TGCGCCAGCAGCGGGGGAGAATCTTTGGGTTCACCCCTCCACTTT. Amino acids: CASSGGESLGSPLHF. The chain is built from TRBV5-1 and TRBJ1-6; maybe TRBD1 (5 bases). Germline assignment: CDR1 SGHRS and CDR2 YFSETQ. Trimming removed 4 bases from V and 9 bases from J, with 17 bases in between. The CDR3 contains 15 residues.

The chain is built from TRBV7-3 and TRBJ2-2; the match to TRBD1 covers 10 bases. In germline, CDR1 is SGHTA, CDR2 FQGTGA. Germline trimming cut 5 bases from V and 8 bases from J; bases unmatched to any gene: 11. The CDR3 contains 16 residues. CDR3 in amino acids: CASSKDGDRGLGELFF. The CDR3 nucleotides read TGTGCCAGCAGCAAAGACGGAGACAGGGGGCTTGGGGAGCTGTTTTTT.

The chain recombines TRBV12-2 with TRBJ1-1. TRBV12-2 is a pseudogene. The CDR3 length is 19 residues. As DNA, the CDR3 is TGTGCAAGTCGCTTAGCGAGGTGCGGCAAAAACGAACGGCGAAAGGGCGCTTTCTTT. Residues: CASRLARCGKNERRKGAFF.

The V call is TRBV9, the J call TRBJ2-7; D is unresolved. Germline CDR1 is SGDLS and CDR2 is YYNGEE. There are 14 residues in the CDR3. V was shortened by 6 bases and J by 4 bases, with 17 bases between the two germline ends. CDR3 sequence reads: CASTPSSNIYEQYF. CDR3 nucleotides: TGTGCCAGCACCCCATCCTCCAACATTTACGAGCAGTACTTC.

The rearrangement uses TRBV9 and TRBJ2-1; 12 bases line up with TRBD2. Per the germline V gene, CDR1 is SGDLS and CDR2 is YYNGEE. The V segment lost 4 bases and the J segment 4 bases; nucleotides outside the gene matches: 6. The CDR3 is 16 amino acids. The CDR3 DNA reads as TGTGCCAGCAGCCTCCGGACTAGCGGGAAATACAATGAGCAGTTCTTC. Translation: CASSLRTSGKYNEQFF.

The genes are TRBV5-1 and TRBJ2-5, with D perhaps TRBD1 (5 bases). The V gene's germline CDR1 is SGHRS and CDR2 YFSETQ. V lost 4 bases and J 3 bases, leaving 13 bases between the germline ends. This CDR3 has 14 amino acids. CDR3 bases: TGCGCCAGCAGCCCGACAGTGCCCGAAGAGACCCAGTACTTC. Translation: CASSPTVPEETQYF.

J is TRBJ1-1 and V is TRBV10-3; no definite D call. CDR3 size: 14 residues. The germline CDR1 and CDR2 sequences are ENHRY and SYGVKD. The V end lost 0 bases, the J end lost 2 bases, and 7 bases lay between the germline ends. CDR3 DNA sequence: TGTGCCATCAGTGAGTCAATCAGCAACACTGAAGCTTTCTTT. Its translation is CAISESISNTEAFF.

This clone turned up a few times. This chain joins TRBV30 and TRBJ1-2; 7 bases match TRBD1. The CDR3 is 16 residues long. Per germline, CDR1 GTSNPN and CDR2 SVGIG (reference sequence). V lost 0 bases and J lost 8; bases outside the gene matches: 15. CDR3 protein: CAWSVELGEQGWGYTF. The CDR3 nucleotides read TGTGCCTGGAGTGTGGAGTTAGGGGAACAGGGGTGGGGCTACACCTTC.